This entry lists 30 T cell receptor beta chains sequenced from one sample in a study of T cell changes during pregnancy in multiple sclerosis. Repertoires were generated with immunoSEQ multiplex PCR, while TCRdb's copy carries only in-frame clones and drops some. The sample has fewer than 35,000 clones; approximately 94% are singletons. The sequences come from CD4+ T cells from peripheral blood mononuclear cells, collected in the second trimester of pregnancy. Receptors were obtained from a female donor with multiple sclerosis, enrolled in a pregnancy study.

The chain couples TRBV18 to TRBJ2-7, with TRBD1 identical over 7 bases. The V segment lost 1 base and the J segment 6 bases; nucleotides outside the gene matches: 9. The V gene's germline CDR1 is KGHSH and CDR2 LQKENI. CDR3 size: 15 residues. The CDR3, as DNA: TGTGCCAGCTCACCACTCGAGGCGACAGGGCCCGAGCAGTACTTC. Amino acid sequence: CASSPLEATGPEQYF.

This chain joins TRBV7-9 and TRBJ1-2; 8 bases are shared with TRBD1. Germline values: CDR1 SEHNR, CDR2 FQNEAQ (reference sequence). Trimming at V came to 4 bases and at J to 5 bases, leaving 6 bases not matched to a gene. The CDR3 contains 14 residues. The CDR3 reads CASSYQGQGYGYTF. The CDR3 DNA is TGTGCCAGCAGCTATCAAGGACAGGGATATGGCTACACCTTC. Variable domain in full (rest from reference TRBV7-9 and TRBJ1-2): DTGVSQNPRHKITKRGQNVTFRCDPISEHNRLYWYRQTLGQGPEFLTYFQNEAQLEKSRLLSDRFSAERPKGSFSTLEIQRTEQGDSAMYLCASSYQGQGYGYTFGSGTRLTVV.

This clone was picked up one time. The chain couples TRBV7-2 to TRBJ1-1; D may be TRBD1 (6 bases). CDR1 is SGHTA, CDR2 FQGNSA, per germline. The CDR3 length is 15 residues. The V end was cut by 1 base, the J end by 6 bases, with 15 bases between. This chain's CDR3 is CASSLVGQSFSEAFF. CDR3 coding DNA: TGTGCCAGCAGCTTAGTCGGACAGTCGTTCTCTGAAGCTTTCTTT.

The V gene is TRBV11-2, the J gene TRBJ2-7; perhaps TRBD2 as D (6 bases). Trimming removed 2 bases at V and 2 bases at J, with 10 bases between. Germline CDR1 SGHAT, CDR2 FQNNGV. CDR3 length: 14 residues. The CDR3 sequence: CASSLSRGTYEQYF. CDR3 DNA sequence: TGTGCCAGCAGCTTATCGCGGGGTACCTACGAGCAGTACTTC.

This sequence joins TRBV19 and TRBJ1-5, with a tentative D call TRBD1 (6 bases). Trimming left V 1 base short and J 5 bases short, with 9 bases between. Germline CDR1 and CDR2: LNHDA and SQIVND (reference sequence). The CDR3 consists of 14 residues. CDR3 sequence reads: CASSIVAGDQPQHF. The DNA of the CDR3 is TGTGCCAGTAGTATAGTGGCAGGGGATCAGCCCCAGCATTTT.

This clone occurred once. The chain employs TRBV18 and TRBJ2-7; D possibly corresponds to TRBD2 (5 bases). The CDR3 consists of 13 residues. Germline V lookup: CDR1 KGHSH, CDR2 LQKENI. Trimming took 1 base from V and 9 from J, leaving 13 bases between them. CDR3 nucleotides: TGTGCCAGCTCACCACAGGGAGCGGCGGGGCAGTACTTC. Its translation is CASSPQGAAGQYF.

This clone was observed a handful of times. The chain has TRBV7-9 and TRBJ2-7; TRBD2 is a possible D gene (5 bases). The germline CDR1 and CDR2 sequences are SEHNR and FQNEAQ (reference sequence). Trimming took 2 bases from V and 0 from J, leaving 11 bases between them. The CDR3 consists of 15 residues. The chain's CDR3 is CASSLWMGASYEQYF. DNA for the CDR3: TGTGCCAGCAGCTTATGGATGGGAGCCTCCTACGAGCAGTACTTC.

The genes are TRBV5-1 and TRBJ2-7; 10 positions match TRBD1. From germline, CDR1 is SGHRS and CDR2 YFSETQ. V shed 3 bases and J 7 bases; nucleotides not matched to a gene: 4. The CDR3 length is 13 residues. The CDR3 nucleotides are TGCGCCAGCAGCTGGACAGGGGGGGTGGAGCAGTACTTC. It yields the protein CASSWTGGVEQYF.

V usage is TRBV6-1 and J usage is TRBJ2-2; D is perhaps TRBD2 (6 bases). CDR1 and CDR2 (germline): MNHNS, SASEGT. The length of the CDR3 is 15 residues. The V and J ends lost 6 bases and 0 bases respectively, with 11 bases between them. CDR3 coding DNA: TGTGCCAGCAGGGGAGGAACAGCGAACACCGGGGAGCTGTTTTTT. Protein sequence: CASRGGTANTGELFF.

The genes are TRBV5-4 and TRBJ1-2; D is unresolved. This CDR3 region has 13 residues. V gave up 0 bases and J gave up 4 bases, with 7 bases separating them. Germline assignment: CDR1 SGHNT and CDR2 YYREEE (reference sequence). CDR3 loop: CASSLGTAYGYTF. CDR3 bases: TGTGCCAGCAGCTTGGGTACAGCCTATGGCTACACCTTC.

V usage is TRBV30 and J usage is TRBJ1-1, with D possibly matching TRBD1 (6 bases). V was cut by 0 bases and J by 4 bases, with 9 bases left in between. This CDR3 has 13 residues. Germline V CDR1 and CDR2: GTSNPN, SVGIG (reference sequence). CDR3 nucleotide sequence: TGTGCCTGGAGTGTACAGGGCAGCACTGAAGCTTTCTTT. Translated: CAWSVQGSTEAFF.

The rearrangement uses TRBV5-4 and TRBJ2-7; 9 bases match TRBD2. V gave up 0 bases and J gave up 6 bases; unmatched junction bases: 7. Germline assignment: CDR1 SGHNT and CDR2 YYREEE (reference sequence). The CDR3 has 15 residues. The CDR3 is CASSLEVAGALEQYF. CDR3 nucleotides: TGTGCCAGCAGCTTGGAAGTAGCGGGAGCCCTCGAGCAGTACTTC. Together with reference TRBV5-4 and TRBJ2-7, the CDR3 gives the full variable domain: ETGVTQSPTHLIKTRGQQVTLRCSSQSGHNTVSWYQQALGQGPQFIFQYYREEENGRGNFPPRFSGLQFPNYSSELNVNALELDDSALYLCASSLEVAGALEQYFGPGTRLTVT.

The chain carries TRBV14 and TRBJ1-2, with D possibly being TRBD1 (5 bases). V lost 1 base to trimming and J lost 3 bases, with 18 bases between them. CDR1 and CDR2 (germline): SGHDN, FVKESK. The CDR3 length is 17 residues. The DNA of the CDR3 is TGTGCCAGCAGCCAAGGTATCTTAAGGGGATCGGACTATGGCTACACCTTC. This translates into CASSQGILRGSDYGYTF.

The chain links TRBV9 to TRBJ2-1; 8 bases are a match to TRBD2. Germline loops: CDR1 SGDLS, CDR2 YYNGEE. This CDR3 is built from 16 residues. The trim removed 0 bases at V and 6 bases at J, leaving 8 bases unmatched. The CDR3 DNA follows: TGTGCCAGCAGCGTAGACGGGAGGGCCATCTTCAATGAGCAGTTCTTC. Its protein is CASSVDGRAIFNEQFF.

The chain joins TRBV18 to TRBJ1-1, with D maybe TRBD1 (6 bases). The CDR3 has 16 amino acids. V lost 3 bases and J 1 base, leaving 15 bases between the germline ends. CDR1 KGHSH and CDR2 LQKENI come from the germline V gene. The CDR3 is CASSPYPTGGNTEAFF. The DNA of the CDR3 is TGTGCCAGCTCACCCTACCCGACAGGTGGGAACACTGAAGCTTTCTTT.

The chain joins TRBV5-4 to TRBJ2-2; no clear D. CDR1 and CDR2 (germline): SGHNT, YYREEE (reference sequence). This CDR3 spans 13 amino acids. V gave up 3 bases and J gave up 5 bases, with 8 bases separating them. The CDR3: CASSSRSTGELFF. The CDR3 nucleotides are TGTGCCAGCAGCTCCAGATCGACCGGGGAGCTGTTTTTT.

The rearrangement joins TRBV4-1 to TRBJ2-7; 8 bases are a match to TRBD1. The germline V gene has CDR1 MGHRA and CDR2 YSYEKL. The CDR3 runs 15 residues. The V gene end was trimmed by 1 base and the J gene end by 6 bases; junction bases not matched to a gene: 8. As DNA, the CDR3 is TGCGCCAGCAGCCAAGGTGGACAGGGAAGTCGCGAGCAGTACTTC. Translating gives CASSQGGQGSREQYF.

The chain recombines TRBV5-1 with TRBJ1-4; no firm D call. The CDR3 is made up of 16 amino acids. The germline CDR1 and CDR2 sequences are SGHRS and YFSETQ. The V gene lost 0 bases and the J gene lost 0 bases, with 9 bases spanning the gap. The CDR3 reads CASSLADGATNEKLFF. Written as DNA, the CDR3 is TGCGCCAGCAGCTTGGCAGATGGAGCAACTAATGAAAAACTGTTTTTT.

This chain joins TRBV7-9 and TRBJ1-2; possible D gene TRBD1, 5 bases. Between the trimmed V and J ends, which lost 4 bases and 7 bases, there was a span of 13 bases. CDR1 is SEHNR, CDR2 FQNEAQ, per germline (reference sequence). This CDR3 contains 13 residues. The DNA of the CDR3 is TGTGCCAGCAGCTCAGAAGTCAGGGTTGGCTACACCTTC. This sequence encodes CASSSEVRVGYTF.

This rearrangement joins TRBV30 to TRBJ2-7; the D gene is possibly TRBD2 (5 bases). The CDR3 is 12 residues long. The germline V gene encodes CDR1 GTSNPN and CDR2 SVGIG (reference sequence). Deletions cut 3 bases from V and 2 bases from J, with 8 bases between. DNA for the CDR3: TGTGCCTGGAGCGGGATAGCCTACGAGCAGTACTTC. It codes for CAWSGIAYEQYF.

V gene TRBV30 combines with J gene TRBJ2-5; 8 nucleotides agree with TRBD2. CDR3 length: 13 residues. Germline loops: CDR1 GTSNPN, CDR2 SVGIG (reference sequence). With 7 bases clipped from V and 5 bases from J, the junction kept 9 bases outside the gene matches. CDR3 in DNA: TGTGCCTCCTCCGGACTAGCCTTCGAGACCCAGTACTTC. As protein: CASSGLAFETQYF. Combining the CDR3 with reference TRBV30 and TRBJ2-5 gives the whole variable domain SQTIHQWPATLVQPVGSPLSLECTVEGTSNPNLYWYRQAAGRGLQLLFYSVGIGQISSEVPQNLSASRPQDRQFILSSKKLLLSDSGFYLCASSGLAFETQYFGPGTRLLVL.

V is TRBV7-2 and J is TRBJ2-3; 9 nucleotides agree with TRBD2. V dropped 5 bases and J dropped 4; count of bases not matched to a gene: 10. CDR1 is SGHTA, CDR2 FQGNSA, per germline. The CDR3 extends over 16 amino acids. Here the CDR3 reads CASSPRGSGRADTQYF. CDR3 sequence (DNA): TGTGCCAGCAGCCCCCGGGGTAGCGGGAGAGCAGATACGCAGTATTTT.

The V call is TRBV19, the J call TRBJ2-3, with 7 bases identical to TRBD1. The CDR3 consists of 13 residues. The ends lost 5 bases at V and 6 bases at J; junction bases unmatched: 5. Germline assignment: CDR1 LNHDA and CDR2 SQIVND (reference sequence). The chain's CDR3 is CASSDKGADTQYF. CDR3 coding DNA: TGTGCCAGTAGTGACAAGGGGGCGGATACGCAGTATTTT.

The CDR3 nucleotides read TGTGCCAGCAGCGTGGACAGAAAAGAGCAGTACTTC. It codes for CASSVDRKEQYF. The chain employs TRBV5-4 and TRBJ2-7, with a tentative D call TRBD1 (6 bases). V lost 4 bases to trimming and J lost 7 bases, with 12 bases between them. This CDR3 has 12 residues. The germline gives CDR1 SGHNT, CDR2 YYREEE (reference sequence).

V and J are TRBV28 and TRBJ1-5; the match to TRBD1 covers 9 bases. The V gene end was trimmed by 8 bases and the J gene end by 5 bases; junction bases not matched to a gene: 10. Germline V CDR1 and CDR2: MDHEN, SYDVKM. The CDR3 sequence is 15 residues long. The CDR3 DNA is TGTGCCAGCCTCCTTTATGGGACAGGGTATCAGCCCCAGCATTTT. Its translation is CASLLYGTGYQPQHF.

The genes are TRBV21-1 and TRBJ2-4; the DNA was not used to check the table's D call, TRBD2. TRBV21-1 is a recognized pseudogene. The CDR3 extends over 19 amino acids. The CDR3 sequence: CASSKKSCGTSGRRNIQYF. The CDR3 nucleotides are TGTGCCAGCAGTAAAAAATCATGCGGGACTAGCGGGAGGAGAAACATTCAGTACTTC.

The CDR3 spells CASSEQGKSLYEQYF. The CDR3 DNA sequence: TGTGCCAGCAGCGAACAGGGGAAGAGCCTCTACGAGCAGTACTTC. The rearrangement links TRBV5-6 to TRBJ2-7; 7 nucleotides line up with TRBD1. J lost 3 bases, V lost 4 bases, and 10 bases had no gene match. The CDR3 consists of 15 residues. Germline values: CDR1 SGHDT, CDR2 YYEEEE.

This chain links TRBV29-1 with TRBJ1-5; D gene unclear. Germline-derived CDR1 and CDR2 are SQVTM and ANQGSEA. The CDR3 sequence is 14 residues long. V lost 2 bases, J lost 0 bases, and 8 bases lay in between. In DNA, the CDR3 is TGCAGCGTTGAAACGGGAAATAGCAATCAGCCCCAGCATTTT. It yields the protein CSVETGNSNQPQHF.

The chain carries TRBV30 and TRBJ2-1, with 9 nucleotides matching TRBD1. This CDR3 is 14 amino acids long. Germline CDR1 reads GTSNPN; CDR2 reads SVGIG (reference sequence). Germline trimming cut 3 bases from V and 3 bases from J; bases unmatched to any gene: 3. CDR3 protein: CAWRGQGGYNEQFF. The CDR3 DNA reads as TGTGCCTGGAGGGGACAGGGCGGCTACAATGAGCAGTTCTTC. The full variable domain, completed using reference TRBV30 and TRBJ2-1, is SQTIHQWPATLVQPVGSPLSLECTVEGTSNPNLYWYRQAAGRGLQLLFYSVGIGQISSEVPQNLSASRPQDRQFILSSKKLLLSDSGFYLCAWRGQGGYNEQFFGPGTRLTVL.

J is TRBJ2-1 and V is TRBV5-1; TRBD2 matches 12 bases. Germline lookup yields CDR1 SGHRS and CDR2 YFSETQ. After removal of 6 bases from V and 0 bases from J, the junction contained 16 bases not matched to a gene. The CDR3 has 20 residues. The CDR3 here is CASKPTLAGGPWGSYNEQFF. The CDR3 nucleotides are TGCGCCAGCAAGCCCACCCTAGCGGGAGGGCCCTGGGGCTCCTACAATGAGCAGTTCTTC.